This record concerns one T cell receptor beta chain sequence. Its antigen is not yet known. No quality values exist for individual bases; no much larger clone is one base distant. V and J are truncated by 6 bases and 11 bases respectively, leaving an intervening sequence of 16 bases. The CDR3 sequence holds 11 residues, the cysteine and phenylalanine included. The DNA shown is the 33-base CDR3, in frame from base 1. CDR1 is given as DFQATT and CDR2 as SNEGSKA, both from the germline V gene (reference sequence). In light of the paper, this sample's time point label describes: baseline before first vaccination. Samples from vaccinated people were obtained from the UK trials COV001 and COV002, which included a single-blind randomized controlled phase 2/3 trial of AZD1222 (ChAdOx1 nCoV-19) in healthy adults. For TCRbeta chain sequencing, PBMC samples from trial participants were taken at day 0 and at day 28 after the second dose.

This record comes from a study of T cell responses to AZD1222 COVID-19 vaccine (dated by TCRdb to the early 2020s). Looking at the study overall: AZD1222 recipients whose second dose came at about 4 weeks and those whose second dose came at about 12 weeks were combined into one group, since spike-specific TCR depth and breadth did not differ between the two schedules. A total of around 240 trial participants underwent TCR sequencing, of whom 207 had received two doses of AZD1222 and about 25 had received two doses of the MenACWY control vaccine. Trial participants were enrolled into age subgroups of 18-55, 56-69 and 70-plus years, which contained around 150, 28 and 57 TCR-sequenced participants, respectively.

Summary of the overall study and its limitations: The vaccine-associated CD4 TCRs covered the entire spike protein, and the dominant responses fell in regions 160-218 and 743-854. Because no day 14 peak-response samples were available, the repertoires could be characterized only after the peak T cell response. Most participants were white British and females outnumbered males, and the authors suggested that clonal diversity may have been underestimated. Conclusions about previously exposed vaccinees were limited because only five to seven AZD1222 recipients were SARS-CoV-2 seropositive at baseline. After two AZD1222 doses, both the breadth and the depth of spike-specific TCRs were significantly higher than at day 0 and than in MenACWY recipients. The 56-69-year group was small, and its depth increase did not reach significance, likely because of low power. Reportedly, almost half of the unique spike-specific TCRs recognized epitopes lying outside the regions that are mutated in the B.1.351 and B.1.1.7 variants.

The CDR3 regions of human TCRbeta chains were subjected to immunosequencing. The paper's processing steps were these. TCRs in the repertoires were compared against a reference library of SARS-CoV-2-specific TCRs that had been generated with the MIRA antigen-specificity platform. Breadth was defined as the fraction of unique TCRs that were SARS-CoV-2-associated. Depth was defined as the fraction of total T cells that were SARS-CoV-2-associated. Each spike-specific TCR was assigned to its reactive spike region and to a CD4 or CD8 class using the MIRA data. Log10-transformed breadth and depth values were compared by one-way ANOVA with Sidak's multiple comparisons tests. The immuneACCESS repertoire file appears here via TCRdb, limited to in-frame rearrangements. These files lack a portion of the clones; in checked studies, under half of the deficit traces to unresolved V genes, and the cause of the others is not known. V and J calls and clone size are given by that table; D and trimming were obtained from the DNA. Recorded for this sample are some 170,000 clones; around 90% of them occurred a single time. Jointly, the top ten make up approximately 1.6% of the sample.

The sequencing used peripheral blood, collected on day 0 of AZD1222 vaccination. This receptor was taken from an adult in good health. This sequence uses TRBV20-1 and TRBJ1-1; the best D guess is TRBD1, with 5 bases matching. The CDR3 region: CSASDQGSAFF. The bases are TGCAGTGCCAGTGACCAGGGTAGCGCTTTCTTT.